What follows is one T cell receptor (beta chain) and its context. Here immunoSEQ multiplex PCR was the method, and the copy in TCRdb shows in-frame clones only, minus some. Of about 40,000 clones in the sample, roughly 77% were seen once. This record comes from a study of blood T cell repertoires in COVID-19. Sequencing input: peripheral blood. This clonotype was sampled from a human donor in a cohort sampled during active or convalescent COVID-19. The donor label of this sample is uncertain.

The CDR3 DNA sequence: TGCGCCAGCAGCACAGGGGATACGCAGTATTTT. This gives the protein CASSTGDTQYF. This sequence joins TRBV10-1 and TRBJ2-3; D possibly corresponds to TRBD1 (6 bases). The germline gives CDR1 WNHNN, CDR2 SYGVQD (reference sequence). The germline V and J ends were trimmed by 6 bases and 6 bases, with 7 bases remaining between them. This CDR3 is built from 11 residues.